These 8 T cell receptor beta chains came from one sample sequenced in a study of CD8 T cells in Susac syndrome. Reverse transcription of roughly 0.45 to 1 ug RNA used random hexamers. TCRdb independently ran MiXCR on the immunoSEQ multiplex PCR reads; one entry per CDR3 protein. This repertoire shows approximately 180,000 distinct CDR3 sequences, about 94% found once; its top ten account for more than 0.09%. The sequencing sample was made of CD4+ T cells from PBMCs. Receptors were obtained from a human donor with multiple sclerosis.

This chain uses TRBV30 with TRBJ1-1; tentative D call: TRBD1 (6 bases). In germline, CDR1 is GTSNPN, CDR2 SVGIG (reference sequence). The CDR3 sequence is 13 residues long. Trimming left V 0 bases short and J 4 bases short, with 9 bases between. CDR3 bases: TGTGCCTGGAGTGTAGGGGGGAGCACTGAAGCTTTCTTT. Residues: CAWSVGGSTEAFF.

The chain joins TRBV7-2 to TRBJ2-7; D is undetermined. CDR1 and CDR2 from the germline V gene are SGHTA and FQGNSA. The CDR3 has 14 residues. V was pared by 3 bases and J by 0 bases, with 9 bases between. The CDR3: CASSFTVSSYEQYF. DNA of the CDR3: TGTGCCAGCAGCTTCACCGTAAGCTCCTACGAGCAGTACTTC.

This chain links TRBV12-3 or TRBV12-4 with TRBJ1-4; the D is unclear. Trimming left V 5 bases short and J 3 bases short, with 7 bases between. This CDR3 has 13 residues. This CDR3 reads CASSLWANEKLFF. DNA of the CDR3: TGTGCCAGCAGTCTATGGGCTAATGAAAAACTGTTTTTT.

V is TRBV7-9 and J is TRBJ2-3, with 9 bases identical to TRBD1. This CDR3 spans 15 amino acids. Trimming cost V 4 bases and J 3 bases; bases outside gene matches: 5. Germline V CDR1 and CDR2: SEHNR, FQNEAQ (reference sequence). The CDR3 protein is CASSSSGQGTDTQYF. CDR3 DNA sequence: TGTGCCAGCAGCTCATCGGGACAGGGAACAGATACGCAGTATTTT.

The rearrangement uses TRBV4-3 and TRBJ1-2; 9 bases are a match to TRBD1. CDR3 length: 14 amino acids. V shed 1 base, J shed 8 bases, and the junction held 5 bases outside the gene matches. Germline CDR1 reads LGHNA; CDR2 reads YSLEER. CDR3 sequence: CASSQVDRGGGYTF. Here the CDR3 DNA reads TGCGCCAGCAGCCAAGTGGACAGGGGAGGCGGCTACACCTTC.

The chain couples TRBV7-9 to TRBJ2-6; maybe TRBD2 (5 bases). The V gene's germline CDR1 is SEHNR and CDR2 FQNEAQ (reference sequence). This CDR3 comprises 14 residues. Between the trimmed V and J ends, which lost 5 bases and 2 bases, there was a span of 7 bases. The DNA of the CDR3 is TGTGCCAGCAGCCCGAGGGCTGGGGCCAACGTCCTGACTTTC. The encoded protein is CASSPRAGANVLTF.

V and J are TRBV20-1 and TRBJ1-6; tentative D call: TRBD1 (6 bases). Germline lookup yields CDR1 DFQATT and CDR2 SNEGSKA (reference sequence). The length of the CDR3 is 11 residues. The germline V and J ends were trimmed by 7 bases and 15 bases, with 16 bases remaining between them. The chain's CDR3 is CSVRVQGLLHF. DNA of the CDR3: TGCAGTGTCCGAGTACAGGGTCTCCTCCACTTT.

The sample holds one count of this clonotype. The chain has TRBV2 and TRBJ2-7; 11 bases fit TRBD1. Per germline, CDR1 SNHLY and CDR2 FYNNEI. CDR3 length: 13 residues. J was trimmed by 6 bases and V by 8 bases; bases with no gene match: 6. Here the CDR3 reads CASDGQGAREQYF. Here the CDR3 DNA reads TGTGCCAGCGATGGACAGGGGGCACGCGAGCAGTACTTC.